This T cell receptor (beta chain) was captured in a study of blood T cell repertoires in COVID-19. V lost 7 bases and J lost 2, with 10 bases in between. CDR1 is MNHEY, CDR2 SVGAGI, per germline. The CDR3 contains 13 residues. Using immunoSEQ multiplex PCR, the repertoire was profiled, and TCRdb retains in-frame clones only, with some absent. Counted here are 100,000 to 110,000 clones, approximately 90% occurring once; the ten biggest clones make up around 2.1%. This sequence was found in a man aged 50 to 59 with active COVID-19. Input material: peripheral blood. The chain is built from TRBV6-5 and TRBJ2-3; D not resolved. The CDR3 nucleotides are TGTGCCAGCACCGAGATGCACACAGATACGCAGTATTTT. Protein sequence: CASTEMHTDTQYF.